This section outlines one T cell receptor (beta chain) sequence together with its context. What it binds is not known. Repertoires were generated with immunoSEQ multiplex PCR, while TCRdb's copy carries only in-frame clones and drops some. The sample includes millions of clones, approximately 95% of them seen just once. This sample was included in a study of shared clonotypes between healthy human individuals. Study-wide results and caveats: It was only blood that was sampled, and tissue repertoires likely differ. For naive CD4 cells, roughly 5.5% of clonotypes were shared across a handful of donors.

Germline assignment: CDR1 MNHEY and CDR2 SVGAGI. Trimming stripped 8 bases from V and 6 bases from J, with 17 bases between. The CDR3 is 13 residues long. Sequencing used naive CD4+ T cells sorted from blood. Subset noted: CD45RA+ positively selected. The TCR comes from a man between 18 and 35 years old in good health. This chain connects TRBV6-5 to TRBJ2-7; D possibly corresponds to TRBD2 (5 bases). For the CDR3, the DNA is TGTGCCAGCGGGTCCATTCTAGCTGGCGAGCAGTACTTC. Amino acids: CASGSILAGEQYF.